This TCR beta chain was identified during a study of control samples from healthy donors and cancer patients. CDR3 size: 14 residues. The trim removed 1 base at V and 8 bases at J, leaving 6 bases unmatched. Germline loops: CDR1 GTSNPN, CDR2 SVGIG (reference sequence). Sequenced by immunoSEQ multiplex PCR; TCRdb stores in-frame clones only, minus some. The sample carries 100,000 to 120,000 clones, 70% to 85% recorded once. The sequencing input was blood. The TCR originated in a man between 18 and 35 years old in good health. The chain uses TRBV30 and TRBJ2-2, with 8 nucleotides matching TRBD1. The CDR3 protein is CAWSDRGFGGELFF. CDR3 nucleotides: TGTGCCTGGAGTGACAGGGGGTTCGGTGGGGAGCTGTTTTTT.